This is a list of T cell receptor beta chains from one sample in a study of blood T cell repertoires in COVID-19. Produced via immunoSEQ multiplex PCR; TCRdb's table is partial and in-frame only. The sample consists of roughly 200,000 clones, roughly 89% of them appearing once. Input material: peripheral blood. The receptors were gathered from a man aged 50 to 59 with acute or convalescent COVID-19. The CDR3 runs from the conserved cysteine through the conserved F or W.

V	J	CDR3
TRBV7-2	TRBJ2-5	CASSQGLDQETQYF
TRBV3-1/TRBV3-2	TRBJ2-1	CASSRTSSYNEQFF
TRBV9	TRBJ2-1	CASSVEDSVQFSYNEQFF
TRBV6-5	TRBJ2-7	CASSRQVGDEQYF
TRBV18	TRBJ1-2	CASALTGSVRVYTF
TRBV9	TRBJ2-5	CASSATSWETQYF
TRBV11-2	TRBJ2-1	CASSYRAGGPYNEQFF
TRBV18	TRBJ2-3	CASSPGLNTQYF
TRBV28	TRBJ1-5	CASSPGQFSNQPQHF
TRBV3-1/TRBV3-2	TRBJ1-4	CASSPGGDNEKLFF
TRBV10-3	TRBJ2-1	CAITSSGGNEQFF
TRBV2	TRBJ2-7	CASHGTASYEQYF
TRBV10-3	TRBJ1-3	CATSPFSGNTIYF
TRBV19	TRBJ2-2	CASIRAVGAGTGELFF
TRBV29-1	TRBJ2-3	CSVYRGSTDTQYF
TRBV12-5	TRBJ1-2	CASGLDRAVYGYTF
TRBV7-8	TRBJ1-1	CASSPSPGGWGTEAFF
TRBV6-5	TRBJ2-7	CASSHRQSYLYEQYF
TRBV7-9	TRBJ2-3	CASSLRGGGATDTQYF
TRBV27	TRBJ2-2	CASSPVLAANTGELFF
TRBV28	TRBJ1-6	CASRGSYNSPLHF
TRBV28	TRBJ1-2	CASSPGGGVRGYTF